Shown below are 28 T cell receptor beta chains from a single sample sequenced in a study of blood T cell repertoires in COVID-19. The repertoire was sequenced with immunoSEQ multiplex PCR; TCRdb's copy has only in-frame clones and lacks some. The sample records 120,000 to 150,000 clones, around 90% being singletons. Sequencing used peripheral blood. These receptors were obtained from a human donor in a cohort sampled during active COVID-19.

The chain is built from TRBV5-4 and TRBJ2-4; D is unclear. Germline CDR1 reads SGHNT; CDR2 reads YYREEE (reference sequence). This CDR3 spans 13 amino acids. The V end was cut by 2 bases, the J end by 7 bases, with 10 bases between. CDR3 DNA: TGTGCCAGCAGCTTAGGAGAGAGGAACATTCAGTACTTC. This encodes CASSLGERNIQYF. Drawing the rest from reference TRBV5-4 and TRBJ2-4, the complete variable domain is ETGVTQSPTHLIKTRGQQVTLRCSSQSGHNTVSWYQQALGQGPQFIFQYYREEENGRGNFPPRFSGLQFPNYSSELNVNALELDDSALYLCASSLGERNIQYFGAGTRLSVL.

V usage is TRBV2 and J usage is TRBJ1-1; TRBD1 is a possible D gene (5 bases). Trimming removed 11 bases from V and 3 bases from J, with 13 bases in between. The CDR3 is made up of 12 amino acids. Germline values: CDR1 SNHLY, CDR2 FYNNEI. As DNA, the CDR3 is TGTGCCTCCCGGGACTATGACACTGAAGCTTTCTTT. Protein: CASRDYDTEAFF.

This chain links TRBV5-1 with TRBJ1-4, with D unclear. The CDR3 loop spans 16 amino acids. Germline lookup yields CDR1 SGHRS and CDR2 YFSETQ. V lost 2 bases and J lost 0, with 11 bases in between. As DNA, the CDR3 is TGCGCCAGCAGCTTCGGCGGGCTTACAACTAATGAAAAACTGTTTTTT. This gives the protein CASSFGGLTTNEKLFF.

The chain combines TRBV19 with TRBJ2-6; perhaps TRBD1 as D (5 bases). Germline V gives CDR1 LNHDA, CDR2 SQIVND (reference sequence). With 4 bases removed from V and 0 bases from J, the gap between germline ends came to 7 bases. The CDR3 consists of 15 residues. For the CDR3, the DNA is TGTGCCAGTAGTAACACAGGCTCTGGGGCCAACGTCCTGACTTTC. This codes for CASSNTGSGANVLTF.

This clone occurred once. V gene TRBV4-1 combines with J gene TRBJ2-3; 8 bases are a match to TRBD2. The CDR3 covers 15 residues. The J segment lost 5 bases and the V segment lost 1 base, leaving 5 bases of the junction unmatched. CDR1 is MGHRA, CDR2 YSYEKL, per germline. CDR3 in DNA: TGCGCCAGCAGCCAAGGACGGGGGGGGTTAGATACGCAGTATTTT. It codes for CASSQGRGGLDTQYF.

The V gene is TRBV2, the J gene TRBJ2-7; tentatively, D is TRBD2 (5 bases). The CDR3 totals 12 residues. Trimming left V 7 bases short and J 2 bases short, with 9 bases between. Germline lookup yields CDR1 SNHLY and CDR2 FYNNEI. CDR3 sequence reads: CASKFGAYEQYF. In DNA form, the CDR3 reads TGTGCCAGCAAGTTCGGGGCCTACGAGCAGTACTTC.

V gene TRBV27 combines with J gene TRBJ2-7, with TRBD1 as a possible D gene (6 bases). This CDR3 region has 12 residues. The V gene's germline CDR1 is MNHEY and CDR2 SMNVEV (reference sequence). The ends were cut back, 6 bases at V and 1 base at J, with 7 bases in the middle. The CDR3 DNA reads TGTGCCAGCAGGAGGGGGTCCTACGAGCAGTACTTC. Translation: CASRRGSYEQYF.

V usage is TRBV7-2 and J usage is TRBJ2-7; 8 bases are shared with TRBD2. CDR1 is SGHTA, CDR2 FQGNSA, per germline. V lost 7 bases and J lost 6; bases outside the gene matches: 14. This CDR3 contains 15 residues. The DNA for the CDR3 is TGTGCCAGCAACTCTCAACCGGGACTAGTTGTCGAGCAGTACTTC. Translating gives CASNSQPGLVVEQYF.

The genes are TRBV29-1 and TRBJ2-1, with TRBD1 identical over 10 bases. Per germline, CDR1 SQVTM and CDR2 ANQGSEA. The CDR3 has 16 residues. J lost 5 bases, V lost 5 bases, and 12 bases had no gene match. CDR3 sequence: CSVQTPGQGTHNEQFF. CDR3 in DNA: TGCAGCGTTCAGACCCCGGGACAGGGGACACACAATGAGCAGTTCTTC.

V is TRBV2 and J is TRBJ1-5, with a tentative D call TRBD1 (6 bases). The CDR3 loop spans 14 amino acids. The V end was cut by 5 bases, the J end by 5 bases, with 13 bases between. The germline gives CDR1 SNHLY, CDR2 FYNNEI. This CDR3 is CASSPGTQDQPQHF. CDR3 nucleotide sequence: TGTGCCAGCAGTCCCGGGACACAAGATCAGCCCCAGCATTTT.

The DNA for the CDR3 is TGTGCCAGCAGCCGGACAGGGGAGGCAAACACCATATATTTT. The encoded protein is CASSRTGEANTIYF. The chain combines TRBV7-9 with TRBJ1-3, with TRBD1 identical over 9 bases. Germline values: CDR1 SEHNR, CDR2 FQNEAQ (reference sequence). The junction had 5 bases not matched to a gene; V was cut back by 5 bases and J by 6 bases. The CDR3 is made up of 14 amino acids. The full variable domain, with the rest looked up from reference TRBV7-9 and TRBJ1-3, is DTGVSQNPRHKITKRGQNVTFRCDPISEHNRLYWYRQTLGQGPEFLTYFQNEAQLEKSRLLSDRFSAERPKGSFSTLEIQRTEQGDSAMYLCASSRTGEANTIYFGEGSWLTVV.

The rearrangement links TRBV7-6 to TRBJ2-1; 7 positions match TRBD2. V lost 5 bases to trimming and J lost 5 bases; unmatched junction nucleotides: 18. This CDR3 has 18 residues. Looked up from germline, CDR1 is SGHVS and CDR2 is FNYEAQ. CDR3 residues: CASSLSFGPGTTNNEQFF. CDR3 coding DNA: TGTGCCAGCAGCCTATCTTTTGGGCCCGGGACTACGAACAATGAGCAGTTCTTC.

The rearrangement links TRBV28 to TRBJ2-7, with TRBD2 matching 11 bases. From germline, CDR1 is MDHEN and CDR2 SYDVKM. V lost 5 bases, J lost 2 bases, and 2 bases stayed unmatched. This CDR3 comprises 14 residues. As DNA, the CDR3 is TGTGCCAGCAGTGCACTAGCGGGAGCCTACGAGCAGTACTTC. It encodes CASSALAGAYEQYF.

V is TRBV18 and J is TRBJ1-4, with TRBD1 as a possible D gene (5 bases). CDR3 length equals 17 residues. Trimming took 3 bases from V and 4 from J, leaving 18 bases between them. Germline V gives CDR1 KGHSH, CDR2 LQKENI. The CDR3 region has the DNA TGTGCCAGCTCACCTCAACCACCGGGACTTCGTAATGAAAAACTGTTTTTT. Encoded protein: CASSPQPPGLRNEKLFF.

V gene TRBV10-3 combines with J gene TRBJ2-1; 7 bases agree with TRBD2. This CDR3 is 15 amino acids long. The junction had 7 bases not matched to a gene; V was cut back by 4 bases and J by 4 bases. Per the germline V gene, CDR1 is ENHRY and CDR2 is SYGVKD. This chain's CDR3 is CAISGGGDPYNEQFF. The CDR3 bases are TGTGCCATCAGTGGGGGAGGGGACCCTTACAATGAGCAGTTCTTC.

This clone is a singleton in its sample. The rearrangement uses TRBV5-1 and TRBJ2-2; 9 nucleotides agree with TRBD1. CDR3 length: 14 residues. Germline lookup yields CDR1 SGHRS and CDR2 YFSETQ. With V trimmed by 4 bases and J by 4 bases, 2 bases remained unmatched. CDR3 protein: CASSPGQGTGELFF. The CDR3, as DNA: TGCGCCAGCAGCCCGGGACAGGGCACCGGGGAGCTGTTTTTT.

The chain joins TRBV14 to TRBJ2-2; D might be TRBD2 (5 bases). Germline assignment: CDR1 SGHDN and CDR2 FVKESK. The CDR3 contains 17 residues. Trimming removed 2 bases from V and 2 bases from J, with 15 bases in between. This CDR3 is CASSQNLRERNTGELFF. CDR3 nucleotides: TGTGCCAGCAGCCAAAACCTCCGGGAACGTAACACCGGGGAGCTGTTTTTT.

The chain uses TRBV28 and TRBJ2-5; D ambiguous. The CDR3 length is 17 residues. CDR1 is MDHEN, CDR2 SYDVKM, per germline. The V end lost 10 bases, the J end lost 4 bases, and 28 bases lay between the germline ends. CDR3: CATNPLNNRGELETQYF. The DNA of the CDR3 is TGTGCCACTAACCCCCTGAACAACCGCGGCGAATTAGAGACCCAGTACTTC.

V and J are TRBV11-2 and TRBJ2-1, with 8 bases lining up with TRBD2. V shed 1 base and J 3 bases; nucleotides not matched to a gene: 2. Per the germline V gene, CDR1 is SGHAT and CDR2 is FQNNGV. The CDR3 totals 15 residues. The CDR3 region has the DNA TGTGCCAGCAGCTTAGTCGGGGGGGGCTACAATGAGCAGTTCTTC. It specifies CASSLVGGGYNEQFF.

The genes are TRBV27 and TRBJ1-5; 9 nucleotides agree with TRBD1. The CDR3 is 15 amino acids. Germline trimming cut 5 bases from V and 6 bases from J; bases unmatched to any gene: 8. Germline CDR1 MNHEY, CDR2 SMNVEV (reference sequence). The CDR3 DNA is TGTGCCAGCAGTGCCGGGACAGGGATCGGTCAGCCCCAGCATTTT. This encodes CASSAGTGIGQPQHF.

This chain links TRBV9 with TRBJ2-1; 9 bases are a match to TRBD1. CDR1 is SGDLS and CDR2 is YYNGEE in the germline V gene. The CDR3 runs 14 residues. V shed 4 bases and J 12 bases; nucleotides not matched to a gene: 11. The DNA of the CDR3 is TGTGCCAGCAGCCCGACAGGGGGGTCTCTAGGGCAGTTCTTC. Protein: CASSPTGGSLGQFF.

This clone was counted between two and nine times. Here the CDR3 DNA reads TGTGCCAGCAGCGCCCACAGGGGGTATGATTCACCCCTCCACTTT. Amino acid sequence: CASSAHRGYDSPLHF. The chain couples TRBV7-8 to TRBJ1-6; 8 positions match TRBD1. V was clipped by 5 bases and J by 8 bases; unmatched bases: 8. This CDR3 comprises 15 residues. Germline CDR1 reads SGHVS; CDR2 reads FQNEAQ.

The V call is TRBV9, the J call TRBJ1-6, with D perhaps matching TRBD1 (5 bases). The CDR3 contains 14 residues. Germline loops: CDR1 SGDLS, CDR2 YYNGEE. V lost 0 bases, J lost 8 bases, and 9 bases lay in between. The DNA of the CDR3 is TGTGCCAGCAGCGTAGAGGACACTTATTCACCCCTCCACTTT. It translates to CASSVEDTYSPLHF.

The chain has TRBV6-5 and TRBJ1-3; 8 bases line up with TRBD1. The CDR3 has 14 amino acids. With 4 bases clipped from V and 3 bases from J, the junction kept 2 bases outside the gene matches. In germline, CDR1 is MNHEY, CDR2 SVGAGI. CDR3 loop: CASSSTGGGNTIYF. CDR3 coding DNA: TGTGCCAGCAGTTCCACAGGGGGTGGAAACACCATATATTTT.

This rearrangement joins TRBV10-2 to TRBJ2-2, with 9 bases fitting TRBD2. With 2 bases clipped from V and 5 bases from J, the junction kept 3 bases outside the gene matches. The CDR3 consists of 15 residues. Germline CDR1 is WSHSY and CDR2 is SAAADI. In DNA, the CDR3 is TGCGCCAGCAGTGAGCTAGCGGGACGGACCGGGGAGCTGTTTTTT. The encoded protein is CASSELAGRTGELFF.

The V gene is TRBV23-1, the J gene TRBJ2-7, with 14 bases matching TRBD2. TRBV23-1 is known as an ORF, though its function is uncertain. J gave up 1 base and V 2 bases, and 13 bases lay outside the gene matches. The CDR3 consists of 20 residues. The CDR3 bases are TGCGCCAGCAGTCAAAAGACGACTAGCGGGAGGGGGACGGCTTCCTACGAGCAGTACTTC. It translates to CASSQKTTSGRGTASYEQYF.

The sample holds one count of this clone. V usage is TRBV5-4 and J usage is TRBJ1-2; the D is unclear. The V gene's germline CDR1 is SGHNT and CDR2 YYREEE (reference sequence). Trimming shortened V by 4 bases and J by 2 bases, and 3 bases separated the two germline ends. The length of the CDR3 is 11 residues. CDR3 amino acids: CASSENYGYTF. Here the CDR3 DNA reads TGTGCCAGCAGCGAGAACTATGGCTACACCTTC.

The gene calls are TRBV7-8 and TRBJ2-5; tentatively, D is TRBD1 (6 bases). V shed 2 bases and J shed 5 bases, with 21 bases lying between them. Germline CDR1 and CDR2: SGHVS and FQNEAQ. The CDR3 is made up of 17 amino acids. Here the CDR3 reads CASSLMGAPRLGETQYF. The CDR3 DNA reads as TGTGCCAGCAGCTTAATGGGGGCACCTCGTTTGGGGGAGACCCAGTACTTC. The entire variable domain, with the rest obtained from reference TRBV7-8 and TRBJ2-5, is as follows: GAGVSQSPRYKVAKRGQDVALRCDPISGHVSLFWYQQALGQGPEFLTYFQNEAQLDKSGLPSDRFFAERPEGSVSTLKIQRTQQEDSAVYLCASSLMGAPRLGETQYFGPGTRLLVL.